One and the same sample provided the 26 T cell receptor beta chains below, sequenced in a study of T cell clones after liver transplantation. TCRdb's table, derived via immunoSEQ multiplex PCR, lists solely in-frame clones and lacks some. The data hold about 45,000 clones, with around 84% observed a single time. The sequencing here drew on CD4+ T cells from blood, taken 24 months after liver transplant. The receptors were sampled from a human patient who received a liver transplant. These T cells may partly come from the graft donor.

J is TRBJ2-2 and V is TRBV5-1, with 9 bases lining up with TRBD2. The germline CDR1 and CDR2 sequences are SGHRS and YFSETQ. The CDR3 loop spans 16 amino acids. The V segment lost 1 base and the J segment 4 bases; nucleotides outside the gene matches: 5. CDR3 in DNA: TGCGCCAGCAGCTTGAGAGCGGGAGGTATCACCGGGGAGCTGTTTTTT. Translated, it gives CASSLRAGGITGELFF. The full variable domain, with the rest looked up from reference TRBV5-1 and TRBJ2-2, is KAGVTQTPRYLIKTRGQQVTLSCSPISGHRSVSWYQQTPGQGLQFLFEYFSETQRNKGNFPGRFSGRQFSNSRSEMNVSTLELGDSALYLCASSLRAGGITGELFFGEGSRLTVL.

The J gene is TRBJ1-2, the V gene TRBV18; 7 bases map to TRBD1. J was trimmed by 0 bases and V by 6 bases; bases with no gene match: 4. The CDR3 runs 14 residues. CDR1 KGHSH and CDR2 LQKENI come from the germline V gene. This chain's CDR3 is CASSTGTANYGYTF. CDR3 in DNA: TGTGCCAGCTCGACCGGGACAGCTAACTATGGCTACACCTTC.

This clone appeared a single time. V usage is TRBV6-5 and J usage is TRBJ2-6; D remains unclear. This CDR3 contains 15 residues. The V end lost 2 bases, the J end lost 0 bases, and 5 bases lay between the germline ends. Germline CDR1 reads MNHEY; CDR2 reads SVGAGI. The CDR3: CASSYLSSGANVLTF. The CDR3, as DNA: TGTGCCAGCAGTTACCTAAGCTCTGGGGCCAACGTCCTGACTTTC.

The chain employs TRBV4-1 and TRBJ2-5, with a tentative D call TRBD1 (7 bases). TRBJ2-7 matches the DNA end more closely, so the J call is doubtful. There are 15 residues in the CDR3. Germline lookup yields CDR1 MGHRA and CDR2 YSYEKL. The CDR3 coding sequence is TGCGCCAGCAGCCGAGAAGGACAGGAGGAGGGCGAGCAGTACTTC. Translation gives CASSREGQEEGEQYF.

J is TRBJ2-2 and V is TRBV11-3; D assignment may be TRBD1 or TRBD2 (5 bases each). V gave up 3 bases and J gave up 4 bases, with 9 bases separating them. The CDR3 runs to 14 residues. Germline V gene sequence: CDR1 SGHNT, CDR2 YENEEA. The CDR3, as DNA: TGTGCCAGCAGCTTCTCGGGGACCACCGGGGAGCTGTTTTTT. It translates to CASSFSGTTGELFF.

The chain links TRBV30 to TRBJ1-5, with TRBD1 as a possible D gene (5 bases). The CDR3 runs to 13 residues. Trimming removed 3 bases from V and 6 bases from J, with 12 bases in between. CDR1 is GTSNPN and CDR2 is SVGIG in the germline V gene (reference sequence). This chain's CDR3 is CAWRAGSAQPQHF. CDR3 coding DNA: TGTGCCTGGAGGGCAGGGTCCGCTCAGCCCCAGCATTTT.

This chain's CDR3 is CASSEAGNQPQHF. The CDR3 DNA sequence: TGTGCCAGCAGTGAAGCAGGCAATCAGCCCCAGCATTTT. The chain combines TRBV6-1 with TRBJ1-5; D remains ambiguous. Germline CDR1 reads MNHNS; CDR2 reads SASEGT. The V end lost 0 bases, the J end lost 2 bases, and 2 bases lay between the germline ends. This CDR3 region has 13 residues.

The gene calls are TRBV5-4 and TRBJ1-2; D gene uncertain. Per germline, CDR1 SGHNT and CDR2 YYREEE (reference sequence). V gave up 0 bases and J gave up 7 bases, with 13 bases separating them. This CDR3 is 14 amino acids long. The CDR3 reads CASSLDVPLRGYTF. The CDR3 bases are TGTGCCAGCAGCTTGGACGTCCCTTTACGTGGCTACACCTTC.

The gene calls are TRBV19 and TRBJ1-1; TRBD1 is a possible D gene (5 bases). Germline values: CDR1 LNHDA, CDR2 SQIVND (reference sequence). The V gene lost 8 bases and the J gene lost 1 base, with 17 bases spanning the gap. This CDR3 has 15 residues. The CDR3: CASGLINRKNTEAFF. The CDR3 DNA reads as TGTGCCAGTGGATTAATCAACAGGAAGAACACTGAAGCTTTCTTT.

V and J are TRBV29-1 and TRBJ1-4, with TRBD1 as a possible D gene (6 bases). V was trimmed by 7 bases and J by 5 bases, leaving 17 bases between them. The V gene's germline CDR1 is SQVTM and CDR2 ANQGSEA. The CDR3 is 14 residues long. CDR3 sequence reads: CSGLDRTPNEKLFF. The CDR3 DNA reads as TGCAGCGGACTTGACAGGACCCCCAATGAAAAACTGTTTTTT.

The chain uses TRBV5-1 and TRBJ2-2; D might be TRBD2 (6 bases). Germline CDR1 reads SGHRS; CDR2 reads YFSETQ. The V end was cut by 4 bases, the J end by 7 bases, with 11 bases between. The CDR3 has 13 amino acids. Written as DNA, the CDR3 is TGCGCCAGCAGCCTCACGACTAGCGGGGAGCTGTTTTTT. It encodes CASSLTTSGELFF.

CDR3 nucleotide sequence: TGCGCCAGCAGCCACCGCAATTCAGGGTCCCCCTACAATGAGCAGTTCTTC. This encodes CASSHRNSGSPYNEQFF. The genes are TRBV5-1 and TRBJ2-1; the D gene is possibly TRBD1 (5 bases). With 4 bases removed from V and 2 bases from J, the gap between germline ends came to 19 bases. The CDR3 loop spans 17 amino acids. Germline CDR1 is SGHRS and CDR2 is YFSETQ.

This clone was observed a single time. This sequence joins TRBV14 and TRBJ2-1; 13 bases are a match to TRBD2. After removal of 2 bases from V and 0 bases from J, the junction contained 10 bases not matched to a gene. Germline CDR1 is SGHDN and CDR2 is FVKESK. The CDR3 is 20 residues long. The CDR3 reads CASSQKFLTSGRTSYNEQFF. As DNA, the CDR3 is TGTGCCAGCAGCCAAAAATTTTTGACTAGCGGGAGGACCTCCTACAATGAGCAGTTCTTC.

The J gene is TRBJ1-2, the V gene TRBV6-1; tentative D call: TRBD1 (5 bases). The CDR3 extends over 16 amino acids. Germline V gene sequence: CDR1 MNHNS, CDR2 SASEGT. V was pared by 3 bases and J by 1 base, with 15 bases between. The CDR3 nucleotides are TGTGCCAGCAGTGATGGGGGAGCTATGAGTAACTATGGCTACACCTTC. This codes for CASSDGGAMSNYGYTF.

The V call is TRBV2, the J call TRBJ2-1; 9 positions match TRBD2. CDR3 length: 15 residues. The ends lost 8 bases at V and 4 bases at J; junction bases unmatched: 9. Looked up from germline, CDR1 is SNHLY and CDR2 is FYNNEI. This CDR3 is CASGTSHGAYNEQFF. CDR3 sequence (DNA): TGTGCCAGCGGGACTAGCCATGGCGCTTACAATGAGCAGTTCTTC. Together with reference TRBV2 and TRBJ2-1, the CDR3 gives the full variable domain: EPEVTQTPSHQVTQMGQEVILRCVPISNHLYFYWYRQILGQKVEFLVSFYNNEISEKSEIFDDQFSVERPDGSNFTLKIRSTKLEDSAMYFCASGTSHGAYNEQFFGPGTRLTVL.

The count of this clone is one. The chain has TRBV5-1 and TRBJ1-1, with D maybe TRBD1 (5 bases). The CDR3 has 15 residues. V shed 4 bases and J shed 1 base, with 14 bases lying between them. CDR1 is SGHRS, CDR2 YFSETQ, per germline. CDR3 loop: CASSASQGWNTEAFF. The CDR3 DNA follows: TGCGCCAGCAGCGCCAGCCAGGGTTGGAACACTGAAGCTTTCTTT.

The rearrangement links TRBV19 to TRBJ2-4; 9 positions agree with TRBD1. Germline loops: CDR1 LNHDA, CDR2 SQIVND (reference sequence). The CDR3 is made up of 19 amino acids. The V gene end was trimmed by 10 bases and the J gene end by 0 bases; junction bases not matched to a gene: 19. CDR3 region: CATKGDRVPGSLAKNIQYF. DNA for the CDR3: TGTGCCACCAAAGGGGACAGGGTACCCGGGTCACTAGCCAAAAACATTCAGTACTTC.

V is TRBV18 and J is TRBJ2-2, with 12 bases lining up with TRBD2. V dropped 0 bases and J dropped 6; count of bases not matched to a gene: 5. The CDR3 totals 17 residues. Germline loops: CDR1 KGHSH, CDR2 LQKENI. This CDR3 is CASSPPILAGGPGELFF. The CDR3 DNA follows: TGTGCCAGCTCACCACCCATACTAGCGGGAGGCCCCGGGGAGCTGTTTTTT.

The rearrangement joins TRBV30 to TRBJ2-1, with 16 positions matching TRBD2. The CDR3 runs 16 residues. The trim removed 4 bases at V and 8 bases at J, leaving 8 bases unmatched. CDR1 is GTSNPN, CDR2 SVGIG, per germline (reference sequence). The CDR3 DNA sequence: TGTGCCTGGACCACCGGGGGACTAGCGGGAGGGTATGAGCAGTTCTTC. This encodes CAWTTGGLAGGYEQFF.

The V call is TRBV29-1, the J call TRBJ2-1, with TRBD1 matching over 7 bases. With V trimmed by 8 bases and J by 5 bases, 12 bases remained unmatched. The CDR3 is made up of 14 amino acids. In germline, CDR1 is SQVTM, CDR2 ANQGSEA. CDR3 residues: CSTNPGQLHNEQFF. CDR3 sequence (DNA): TGCAGCACCAACCCGGGACAGTTGCACAATGAGCAGTTCTTC.

V is TRBV27 and J is TRBJ1-2; no clear D gene. The CDR3 is 15 amino acids. The germline CDR1 and CDR2 sequences are MNHEY and SMNVEV (reference sequence). V lost 3 bases, J lost 8 bases, and 19 bases lay in between. CDR3 in DNA: TGTGCCAGCAGTTTTGATGGTTACGTAAAGCGGGGCTACACCTTC. It yields the protein CASSFDGYVKRGYTF.

The rearrangement joins TRBV2 to TRBJ1-4; D not resolved. Germline CDR1 and CDR2: SNHLY and FYNNEI. The V and J ends lost 3 bases and 1 base respectively, with 12 bases between them. This CDR3 has 16 amino acids. This CDR3 reads CASSDRGFGTNEKLFF. CDR3 DNA sequence: TGTGCCAGCAGTGATAGAGGGTTTGGAACTAATGAAAAACTGTTTTTT.

The V and J genes are TRBV9 and TRBJ1-1, with a tentative D call TRBD1 (5 bases). This CDR3 is built from 15 residues. V was pared by 6 bases and J by 1 base, with 16 bases between. Germline V gene data show CDR1 as SGDLS and CDR2 as YYNGEE. The chain's CDR3 is CASTLRDGGNTEAFF. Here the CDR3 DNA reads TGTGCCAGCACCCTCCGAGACGGGGGGAACACTGAAGCTTTCTTT.

The V gene is TRBV6-5, the J gene TRBJ2-7, with unresolved D. V was pared by 0 bases and J by 0 bases, with 12 bases between. CDR1 MNHEY and CDR2 SVGAGI come from the germline V gene. The CDR3 is made up of 16 amino acids. In nucleotides, the CDR3 is TGTGCCAGCAGTTACTCTAGGGTCCCGAGCTCCTACGAGCAGTACTTC. This gives the protein CASSYSRVPSSYEQYF.

This clone has only one observation. The J gene is TRBJ2-2, the V gene TRBV15; 8 nucleotides agree with TRBD2. V shed 3 bases and J 0 bases; nucleotides not matched to a gene: 6. From germline, CDR1 is LNHNV and CDR2 YYDKDF (reference sequence). The CDR3 loop spans 17 amino acids. CDR3 amino acids: CATSRGGLETNTGELFF. In nucleotides, the CDR3 is TGTGCCACCAGCAGGGGGGGACTAGAGACGAACACCGGGGAGCTGTTTTTT.

The chain is built from TRBV5-1 and TRBJ1-1; D is ambiguous. Between the trimmed V and J ends, which lost 2 bases and 1 base, there was a span of 6 bases. The CDR3 covers 13 residues. Germline lookup yields CDR1 SGHRS and CDR2 YFSETQ. The CDR3 sequence: CASSFGPNTEAFF. The CDR3 DNA sequence: TGCGCCAGCAGCTTTGGCCCGAACACTGAAGCTTTCTTT.